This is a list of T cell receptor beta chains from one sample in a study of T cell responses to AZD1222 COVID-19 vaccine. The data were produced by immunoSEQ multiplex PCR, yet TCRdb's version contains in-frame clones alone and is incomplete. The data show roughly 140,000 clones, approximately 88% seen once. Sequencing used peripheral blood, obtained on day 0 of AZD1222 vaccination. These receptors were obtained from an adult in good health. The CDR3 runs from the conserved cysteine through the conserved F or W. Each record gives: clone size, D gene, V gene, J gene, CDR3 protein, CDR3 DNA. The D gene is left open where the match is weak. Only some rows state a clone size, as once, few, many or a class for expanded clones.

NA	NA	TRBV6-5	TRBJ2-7	CASSQGSYEQYF	TGTGCCAGCAGCCAAGGCTCCTACGAGCAGTACTTC
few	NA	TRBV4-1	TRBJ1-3	CASSQVRDPGNTIYF	TGCGCCAGCAGCCAAGTGAGGGATCCTGGAAACACCATATATTTT
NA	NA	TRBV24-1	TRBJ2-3	CATSDTGGHTDTQYF	TGTGCCACCAGTGATACGGGGGGCCACACAGATACGCAGTATTTT
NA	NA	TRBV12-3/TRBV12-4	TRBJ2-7	CASSLRGIYEQYF	TGTGCCAGCAGTTTAAGAGGGATCTACGAGCAGTACTTC
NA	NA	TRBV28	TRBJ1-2	CASSFPQQHYGYTF	TGTGCCAGCAGTTTTCCCCAACAGCACTATGGCTACACCTTC
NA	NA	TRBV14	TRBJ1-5	CASSHTRAMRGNQPQHF	TGTGCCAGCAGCCATACCAGGGCGATGAGAGGCAATCAGCCCCAGCATTTT
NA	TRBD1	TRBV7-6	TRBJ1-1	CASSPQGMNTEAFF	TGTGCCAGCAGCCCACAGGGGATGAACACTGAAGCTTTCTTT
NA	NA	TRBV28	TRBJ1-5	CASSVRFNVQPQHF	TGTGCCAGCAGTGTAAGGTTCAATGTCCAGCCCCAGCATTTT
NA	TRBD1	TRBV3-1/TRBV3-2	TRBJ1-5	CASSQGTGQGKGSGNQPQHF	TGTGCCAGCAGCCAAGGGACCGGACAGGGAAAGGGTAGTGGCAATCAGCCCCAGCATTTT
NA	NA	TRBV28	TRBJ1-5	CASSSLNQPQHF	TGTGCCAGCAGCTCTCTTAATCAGCCCCAGCATTTT
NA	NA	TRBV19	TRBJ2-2	CASSFTGSTGELFF	TGTGCCAGTAGTTTCACAGGGAGCACCGGGGAGCTGTTTTTT
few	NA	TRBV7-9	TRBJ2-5	CASSPFAAVGGTQYF	TGTGCCAGCAGCCCATTTGCGGCTGTTGGCGGGACCCAGTACTTC
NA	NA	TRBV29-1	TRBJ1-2	CSVEGGYTF	TGCAGCGTTGAGGGTGGCTACACCTTC
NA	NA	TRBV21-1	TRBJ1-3	CASSCLSGNTIYF	TGTGCCAGCAGCTGCCTTTCTGGAAACACCATATATTTT
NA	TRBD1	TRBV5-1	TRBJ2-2	CASSAQGAFALRNTGELFF	TGCGCCAGCAGCGCCCAGGGGGCGTTTGCCCTCAGGAACACCGGGGAGCTGTTTTTT
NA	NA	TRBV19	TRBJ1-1	CASSTTGLGTEAFF	TGTGCCAGTAGTACCACAGGTCTTGGCACTGAAGCTTTCTTT
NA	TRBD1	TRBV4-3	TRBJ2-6	CASSPRTGDGANVLTF	TGCGCCAGCAGCCCACGGACAGGGGACGGGGCCAACGTCCTGACTTTC
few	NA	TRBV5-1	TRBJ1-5	CASSLGGGEPQHF	TGCGCCAGCAGCTTGGGGGGTGGAGAACCCCAGCATTTT
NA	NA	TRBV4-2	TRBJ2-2	CASSQVEVTTGELFF	TGTGCCAGCAGCCAAGTCGAGGTTACGACCGGGGAGCTGTTTTTT
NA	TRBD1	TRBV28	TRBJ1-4	CASTRRTGENEKLFF	TGTGCCAGCACTCGTCGGACAGGGGAGAATGAAAAACTGTTTTTT
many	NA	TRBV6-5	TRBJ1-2	CASSYSWGNVDQGYTF	TGTGCCAGCAGTTACTCGTGGGGGAACGTAGATCAGGGCTACACCTTC
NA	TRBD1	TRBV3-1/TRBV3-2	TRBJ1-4	CASSPDRGVSEKLFF	TGTGCCAGCAGCCCAGACAGGGGAGTTAGTGAAAAACTGTTTTTT
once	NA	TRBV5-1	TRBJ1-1	CASSGGGTEAFF	TGCGCCAGCAGCGGGGGAGGCACTGAAGCTTTCTTT
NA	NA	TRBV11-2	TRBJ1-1	CASSPRGGTDTEAFF	TGTGCCAGCAGCCCCCGGGGAGGCACAGACACTGAAGCTTTCTTT
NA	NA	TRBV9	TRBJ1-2	CASSGEGSGRGYTF	TGTGCCAGCAGCGGCGAGGGGTCGGGCCGTGGCTACACCTTC
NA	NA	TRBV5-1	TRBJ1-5	CASSPGTSEQPQHF	TGCGCCAGCAGCCCTGGGACATCCGAACAGCCCCAGCATTTT
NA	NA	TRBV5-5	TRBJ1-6	CASSLDGGSPLHF	TGTGCCAGCAGCTTGGATGGCGGGTCACCCCTCCACTTT
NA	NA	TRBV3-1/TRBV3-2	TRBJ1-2	CASSPRGRADGYTF	TGTGCCAGCAGCCCAAGAGGGAGGGCGGATGGCTACACCTTC
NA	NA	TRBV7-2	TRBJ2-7	CASSLSPRQAYEQYF	TGTGCCAGCAGCTTATCCCCGAGACAGGCCTACGAGCAGTACTTC
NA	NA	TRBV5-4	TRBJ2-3	CASISTSTDTQYF	TGTGCCAGCATCTCCACTAGCACAGATACGCAGTATTTT
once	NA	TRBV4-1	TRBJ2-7	CASSQHLRSRDSYEQYF	TGCGCCAGCAGCCAGCACCTCCGGAGCAGGGACTCCTACGAGCAGTACTTC
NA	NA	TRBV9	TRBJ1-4	CASSAGLNNEKLFF	TGTGCCAGCAGCGCAGGACTGAATAATGAAAAACTGTTTTTT
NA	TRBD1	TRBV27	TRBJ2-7	CASSSPPGQGASSPSYEQYF	TGTGCCAGCAGCTCTCCCCCCGGACAGGGGGCCTCATCCCCCTCCTACGAGCAGTACTTC